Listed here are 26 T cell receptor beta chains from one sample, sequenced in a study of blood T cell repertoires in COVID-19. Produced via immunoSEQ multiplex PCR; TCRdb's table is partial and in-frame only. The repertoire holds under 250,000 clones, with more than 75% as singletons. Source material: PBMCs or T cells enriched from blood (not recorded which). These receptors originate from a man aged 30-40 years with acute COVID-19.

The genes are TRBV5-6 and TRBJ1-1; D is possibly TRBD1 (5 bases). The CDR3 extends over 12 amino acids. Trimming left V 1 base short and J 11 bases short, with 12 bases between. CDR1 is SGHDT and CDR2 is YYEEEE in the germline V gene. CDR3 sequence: CASSLKGIRAFF. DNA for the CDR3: TGTGCCAGCAGCTTGAAGGGGATTAGGGCTTTCTTT.

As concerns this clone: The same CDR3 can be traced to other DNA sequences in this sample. As DNA, the CDR3 is TGTGCCAGCAGCCGCGACAGAGTTGATGGCTACACCTTC. Its translation: CASSRDRVDGYTF. This chain uses TRBV6-5 with TRBJ1-2, with D possibly matching TRBD1 (5 bases). This CDR3 is built from 13 residues. Germline V lookup: CDR1 MNHEY, CDR2 SVGAGI. Trimming removed 6 bases from V and 6 bases from J, with 14 bases in between.

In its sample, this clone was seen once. CDR3 residues: CASSQAGLRNEQYF. CDR3 DNA: TGCGCCAGCAGCCAGGCAGGGCTCCGGAACGAGCAGTACTTC. The rearrangement uses TRBV4-1 and TRBJ2-7; TRBD1 is a possible D gene (5 bases). The CDR3 sequence is 14 residues long. Trimming shortened V by 3 bases and J by 5 bases, and 14 bases separated the two germline ends. Germline CDR1 is MGHRA and CDR2 is YSYEKL.

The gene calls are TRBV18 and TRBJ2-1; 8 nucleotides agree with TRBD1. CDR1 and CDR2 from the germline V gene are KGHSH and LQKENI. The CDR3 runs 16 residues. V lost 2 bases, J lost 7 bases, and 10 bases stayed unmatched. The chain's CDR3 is CASSPINPGGKNEQFF. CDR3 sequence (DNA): TGTGCCAGCTCACCAATTAACCCAGGGGGCAAGAATGAGCAGTTCTTC.

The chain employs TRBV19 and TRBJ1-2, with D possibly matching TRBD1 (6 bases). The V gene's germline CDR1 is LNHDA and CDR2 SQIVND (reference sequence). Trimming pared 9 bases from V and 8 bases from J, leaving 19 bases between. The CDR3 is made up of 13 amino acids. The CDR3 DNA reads TGTGCCAGCCGCCCTTACAGGGATGAGGGCTACACCTTC. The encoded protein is CASRPYRDEGYTF.

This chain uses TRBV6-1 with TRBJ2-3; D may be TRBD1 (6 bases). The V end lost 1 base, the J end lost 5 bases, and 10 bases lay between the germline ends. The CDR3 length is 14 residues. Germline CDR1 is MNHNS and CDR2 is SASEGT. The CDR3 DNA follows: TGTGCCAGCAGTGAAGGGGCAGGGGAAGATACGCAGTATTTT. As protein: CASSEGAGEDTQYF.

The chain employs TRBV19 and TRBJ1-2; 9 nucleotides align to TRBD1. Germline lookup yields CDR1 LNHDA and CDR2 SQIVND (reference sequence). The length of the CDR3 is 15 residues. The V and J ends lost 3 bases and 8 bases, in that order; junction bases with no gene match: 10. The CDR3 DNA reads TGTGCCAGTAGTATGGGGTCACAGGGGGCGCCCGGCTACACCTTC. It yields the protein CASSMGSQGAPGYTF.

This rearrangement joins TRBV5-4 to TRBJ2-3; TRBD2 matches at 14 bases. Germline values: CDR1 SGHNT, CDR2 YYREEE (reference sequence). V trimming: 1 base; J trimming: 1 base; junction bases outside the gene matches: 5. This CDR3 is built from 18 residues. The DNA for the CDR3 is TGTGCCAGCAGCTTGATAGGACTAGCGGGGGGCCGCACAGATACGCAGTATTTT. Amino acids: CASSLIGLAGGRTDTQYF.

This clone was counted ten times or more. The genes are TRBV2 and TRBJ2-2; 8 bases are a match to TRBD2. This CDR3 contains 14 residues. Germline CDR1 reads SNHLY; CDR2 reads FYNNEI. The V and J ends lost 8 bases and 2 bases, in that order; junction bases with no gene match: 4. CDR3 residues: CASGRGANTGELFF. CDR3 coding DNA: TGTGCCAGCGGGCGGGGGGCCAACACCGGGGAGCTGTTTTTT.

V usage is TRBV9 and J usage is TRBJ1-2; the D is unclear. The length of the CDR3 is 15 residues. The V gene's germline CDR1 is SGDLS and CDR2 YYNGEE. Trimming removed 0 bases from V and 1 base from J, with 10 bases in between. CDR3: CASSVDRTSNYGYTF. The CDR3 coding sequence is TGTGCCAGCAGCGTAGACCGTACCAGTAACTATGGCTACACCTTC.

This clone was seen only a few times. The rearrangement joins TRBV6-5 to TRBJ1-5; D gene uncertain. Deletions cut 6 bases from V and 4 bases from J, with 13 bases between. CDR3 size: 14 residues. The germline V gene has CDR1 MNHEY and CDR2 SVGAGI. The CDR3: CASSRAAVNQPQHF. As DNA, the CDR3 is TGTGCCAGCAGCCGCGCGGCAGTAAATCAGCCCCAGCATTTT.

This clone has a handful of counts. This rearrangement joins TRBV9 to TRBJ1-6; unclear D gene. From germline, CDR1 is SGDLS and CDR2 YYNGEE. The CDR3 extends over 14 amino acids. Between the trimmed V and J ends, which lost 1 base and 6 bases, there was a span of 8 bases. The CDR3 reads CASSVRDFNSPLHF. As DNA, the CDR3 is TGTGCCAGCAGCGTAAGAGACTTTAATTCACCCCTCCACTTT.

In DNA, the CDR3 is TGTGCCAGCAGCGCCGGGACAGAAGACACCGGGGAGCTGTTTTTT. Amino acid sequence: CASSAGTEDTGELFF. V and J are TRBV28 and TRBJ2-2; 7 bases map to TRBD1. The CDR3 totals 15 residues. The germline V gene encodes CDR1 MDHEN and CDR2 SYDVKM. V dropped 6 bases and J dropped 3; count of bases not matched to a gene: 7.

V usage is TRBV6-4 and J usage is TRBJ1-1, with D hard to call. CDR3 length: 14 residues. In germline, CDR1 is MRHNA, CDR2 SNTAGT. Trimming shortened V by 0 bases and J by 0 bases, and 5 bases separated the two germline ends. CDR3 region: CASSDSGLNTEAFF. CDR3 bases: TGTGCCAGCAGTGACTCTGGGCTGAACACTGAAGCTTTCTTT.

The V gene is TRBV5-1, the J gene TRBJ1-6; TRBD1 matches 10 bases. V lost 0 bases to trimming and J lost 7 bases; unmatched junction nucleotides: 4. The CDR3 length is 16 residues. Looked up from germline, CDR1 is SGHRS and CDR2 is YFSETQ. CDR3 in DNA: TGCGCCAGCAGCTTGGCCCCGACAGGGGGCAATTCACCCCTCCACTTT. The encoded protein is CASSLAPTGGNSPLHF.

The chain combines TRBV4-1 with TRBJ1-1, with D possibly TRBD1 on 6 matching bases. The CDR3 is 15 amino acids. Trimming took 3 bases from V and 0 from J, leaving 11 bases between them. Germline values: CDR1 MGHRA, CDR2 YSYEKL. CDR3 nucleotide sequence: TGCGCCAGCAGCCAGTACTGGACAGTGAACACTGAAGCTTTCTTT. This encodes CASSQYWTVNTEAFF.

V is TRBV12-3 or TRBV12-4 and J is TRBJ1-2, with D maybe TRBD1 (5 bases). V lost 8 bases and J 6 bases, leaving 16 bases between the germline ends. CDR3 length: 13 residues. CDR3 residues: CASRRGVVDGYTF. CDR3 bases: TGTGCCAGCCGGAGGGGAGTGGTGGATGGCTACACCTTC.

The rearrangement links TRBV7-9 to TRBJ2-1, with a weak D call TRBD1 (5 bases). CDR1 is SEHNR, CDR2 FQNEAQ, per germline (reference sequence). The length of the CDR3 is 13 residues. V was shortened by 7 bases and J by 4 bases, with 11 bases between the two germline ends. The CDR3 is CASTRQRYNEQFF. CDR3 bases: TGTGCCAGCACCCGACAGAGATACAATGAGCAGTTCTTC.

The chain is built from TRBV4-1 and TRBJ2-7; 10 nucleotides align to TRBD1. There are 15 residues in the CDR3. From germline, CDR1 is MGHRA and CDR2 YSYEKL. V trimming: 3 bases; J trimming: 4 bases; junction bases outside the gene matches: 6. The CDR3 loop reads CASSQETGGGYEQYF. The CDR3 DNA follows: TGCGCCAGCAGCCAGGAGACAGGGGGCGGATACGAGCAGTACTTC.

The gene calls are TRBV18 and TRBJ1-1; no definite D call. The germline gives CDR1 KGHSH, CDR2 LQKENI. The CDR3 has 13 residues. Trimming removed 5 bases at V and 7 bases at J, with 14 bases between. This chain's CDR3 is CASSFRQAGEAFF. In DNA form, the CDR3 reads TGTGCCAGCTCATTTCGGCAGGCTGGTGAAGCTTTCTTT.

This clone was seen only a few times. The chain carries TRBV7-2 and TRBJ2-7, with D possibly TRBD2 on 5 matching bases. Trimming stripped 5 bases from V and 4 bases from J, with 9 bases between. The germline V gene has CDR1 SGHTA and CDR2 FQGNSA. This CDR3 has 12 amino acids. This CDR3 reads CASSPDYYEQYF. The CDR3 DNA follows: TGTGCCAGCAGCCCCGACTATTACGAGCAGTACTTC.

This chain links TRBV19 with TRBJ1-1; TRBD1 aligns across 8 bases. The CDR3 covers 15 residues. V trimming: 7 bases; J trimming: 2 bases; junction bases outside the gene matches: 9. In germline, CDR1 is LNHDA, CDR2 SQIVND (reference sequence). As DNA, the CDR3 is TGTGCCAGTACTCCGGGACAGGTGGTCAACACTGAAGCTTTCTTT. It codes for CASTPGQVVNTEAFF. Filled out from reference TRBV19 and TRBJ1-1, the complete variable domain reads DGGITQSPKYLFRKEGQNVTLSCEQNLNHDAMYWYRQDPGQGLRLIYYSQIVNDFQKGDIAEGYSVSREKKESFPLTVTSAQKNPTAFYLCASTPGQVVNTEAFFGQGTRLTVV.

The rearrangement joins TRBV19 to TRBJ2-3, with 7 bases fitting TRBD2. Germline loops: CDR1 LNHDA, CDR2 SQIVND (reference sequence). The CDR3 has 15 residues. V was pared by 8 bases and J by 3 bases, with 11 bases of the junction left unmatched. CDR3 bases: TGTGCCAGTCACCGGGGGGAGTCAGATACAGATACGCAGTATTTT. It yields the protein CASHRGESDTDTQYF.

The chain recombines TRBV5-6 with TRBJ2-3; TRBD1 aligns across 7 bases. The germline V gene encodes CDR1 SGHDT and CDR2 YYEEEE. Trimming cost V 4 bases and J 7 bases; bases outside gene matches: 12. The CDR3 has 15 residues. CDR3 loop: CASSVRQGGTYTQYF. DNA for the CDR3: TGTGCCAGCAGCGTAAGACAAGGGGGCACGTATACGCAGTATTTT. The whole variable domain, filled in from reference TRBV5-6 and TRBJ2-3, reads DAGVTQSPTHLIKTRGQQVTLRCSPKSGHDTVSWYQQALGQGPQFIFQYYEEEERQRGNFPDRFSGHQFPNYSSELNVNALLLGDSALYLCASSVRQGGTYTQYFGPGTRLTVL.

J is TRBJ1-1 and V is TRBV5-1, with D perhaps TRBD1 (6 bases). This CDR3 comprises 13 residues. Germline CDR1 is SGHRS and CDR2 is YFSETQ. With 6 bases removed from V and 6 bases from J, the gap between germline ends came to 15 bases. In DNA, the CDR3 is TGCGCCAGCACCGGCAGGGGAATCGCTGAAGCTTTCTTT. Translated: CASTGRGIAEAFF.

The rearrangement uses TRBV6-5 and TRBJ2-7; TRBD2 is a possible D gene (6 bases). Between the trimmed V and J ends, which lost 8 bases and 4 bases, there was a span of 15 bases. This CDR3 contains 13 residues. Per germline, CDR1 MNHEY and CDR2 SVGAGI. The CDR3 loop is CASGGGVRYEQYF. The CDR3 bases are TGTGCCAGCGGGGGAGGAGTACGATACGAGCAGTACTTC.